Following are 26 T cell receptor beta chains from one sample sequenced in a study of cytomegalovirus exposure and HLA in healthy donors. It was with 60 Vbeta and 13 Jbeta primers that the PCR ran. This table comes from immunoSEQ multiplex PCR, and its TCRdb copy is limited to in-frame clones, with some not included. The table has roughly 160,000 clones, approximately 81% seen once; the top ten hold around 2.6%. Source material: PBMCs. These receptors were collected from a female donor in good health and CMV-seronegative.

The chain joins TRBV19 to TRBJ1-1; D is ambiguous. The CDR3 runs to 15 residues. Germline V CDR1 and CDR2: LNHDA, SQIVND (reference sequence). Trimming pared 5 bases from V and 7 bases from J, leaving 20 bases between. CDR3 coding DNA: TGTGCCAGTAGTCCCCGCGCAGGCACCGGGGATGAAGCTTTCTTT. This encodes CASSPRAGTGDEAFF.

The rearrangement uses TRBV27 and TRBJ2-7, with a tentative D call TRBD1 (6 bases). Germline V gene data show CDR1 as MNHEY and CDR2 as SMNVEV (reference sequence). This CDR3 has 13 amino acids. V shed 8 bases and J shed 2 bases, with 13 bases lying between them. DNA of the CDR3: TGTGCCAGCCGGCAGGGGTCTACCTACGAGCAGTACTTC. Translated, it gives CASRQGSTYEQYF.

The chain joins TRBV5-6 to TRBJ2-5, with D possibly matching TRBD2 (6 bases). The germline gives CDR1 SGHDT, CDR2 YYEEEE. V lost 1 base, J lost 5 bases, and 12 bases lay in between. The CDR3 is 14 amino acids. The DNA for the CDR3 is TGTGCCAGCAGCTTGTGGGGGGTCGGGGAGACCCAGTACTTC. Amino acid sequence: CASSLWGVGETQYF.

V gene TRBV11-3 combines with J gene TRBJ2-2; D not resolved. Trimming cost V 1 base and J 8 bases, with 5 bases left between them. In germline, CDR1 is SGHNT, CDR2 YENEEA. The CDR3 totals 12 residues. Here the CDR3 DNA reads TGTGCCAGCAGCTTAGGGCAGGGGGAGCTGTTTTTT. Its translation: CASSLGQGELFF.

The chain carries TRBV5-1 and TRBJ1-5; perhaps TRBD1 as D (6 bases). Germline CDR1 reads SGHRS; CDR2 reads YFSETQ. This CDR3 contains 14 residues. With 4 bases removed from V and 11 bases from J, the gap between germline ends came to 19 bases. CDR3 bases: TGCGCCAGCAGCAACGGACAGTTTTCTTCAGCCCAGCATTTT. Encoded protein: CASSNGQFSSAQHF.

The genes are TRBV4-3 and TRBJ1-1; a weak D match, TRBD1 (5 bases). V lost 1 base to trimming and J lost 6 bases, with 15 bases between them. The CDR3 consists of 15 residues. Germline CDR1 LGHNA, CDR2 YSLEER. The CDR3 bases are TGCGCCAGCAGCCAAGCTGGGACGGGAGCCCCTGAAGCTTTCTTT. It is translated as CASSQAGTGAPEAFF.

This sequence joins TRBV30 and TRBJ2-5, with 15 nucleotides matching TRBD2. Gene TRBJ2-7 matches the end of the DNA better, so the J call may be wrong. The CDR3 covers 16 residues. The V gene's germline CDR1 is GTSNPN and CDR2 SVGIG (reference sequence). This CDR3 reads CAWGDPGLAGGYEQYF. The CDR3 DNA sequence: TGTGCCTGGGGAGACCCGGGACTAGCGGGAGGTTACGAGCAGTACTTC.

This rearrangement joins TRBV7-2 to TRBJ1-2, with D possibly being TRBD1 (5 bases). Trimming shortened V by 4 bases and J by 3 bases, and 18 bases separated the two germline ends. This CDR3 contains 16 residues. Germline V lookup: CDR1 SGHTA, CDR2 FQGNSA. The CDR3 sequence is CASSSNSGNIDYGYTF. The CDR3 region has the DNA TGTGCCAGCAGCTCCAACTCAGGGAATATAGACTATGGCTACACCTTC.

The rearrangement links TRBV30 to TRBJ2-7, with 7 bases identical to TRBD2. Germline V gene data show CDR1 as GTSNPN and CDR2 as SVGIG (reference sequence). Trimming took 2 bases from V and 4 from J; bases not matched to a gene: 5. This CDR3 has 13 amino acids. DNA of the CDR3: TGTGCCTGGAGTCCCGGACTAGATTACGAGCAGTACTTC. It yields the protein CAWSPGLDYEQYF.

This clone was recorded only once. The chain has TRBV7-9 and TRBJ2-1; TRBD2 agrees at 14 bases. The trim removed 3 bases at V and 5 bases at J, leaving 0 bases unmatched. Germline V lookup: CDR1 SEHNR, CDR2 FQNEAQ (reference sequence). This CDR3 is built from 15 residues. The chain's CDR3 is CASSLGLAGDNEQFF. The CDR3 DNA is TGTGCCAGCAGCTTGGGACTAGCGGGGGACAATGAGCAGTTCTTC.

The genes are TRBV9 and TRBJ2-2; D is unresolved. Trimming took off 4 bases at V and 4 bases at J, with 11 bases between the two ends. CDR3 length: 14 amino acids. Germline V gene sequence: CDR1 SGDLS, CDR2 YYNGEE. The CDR3 loop reads CASSSLQPTGELFF. For the CDR3, the DNA is TGTGCCAGCAGCTCGCTACAGCCCACCGGGGAGCTGTTTTTT.

This clone appeared a single time. The rearrangement joins TRBV7-2 to TRBJ1-1; D is unresolved. The length of the CDR3 is 14 residues. In germline, CDR1 is SGHTA, CDR2 FQGNSA. V lost 5 bases to trimming and J lost 0 bases, with 10 bases between them. CDR3 region: CASSPGLLNTEAFF. CDR3 DNA: TGTGCCAGCAGCCCCGGACTGTTGAACACTGAAGCTTTCTTT.

The chain recombines TRBV18 with TRBJ2-7; TRBD1 might be the D (6 bases). Trimming removed 6 bases at V and 0 bases at J, with 15 bases between. Per germline, CDR1 KGHSH and CDR2 LQKENI. The CDR3 runs 15 residues. The CDR3 loop reads CASSPGARGSYEQYF. The CDR3 nucleotides read TGTGCCAGCTCCCCTGGGGCCAGGGGCTCCTACGAGCAGTACTTC.

The J gene is TRBJ2-1, the V gene TRBV6-5, with 10 bases lining up with TRBD2. Looked up from germline, CDR1 is MNHEY and CDR2 is SVGAGI. The V gene end was trimmed by 4 bases and the J gene end by 2 bases; junction bases not matched to a gene: 5. This CDR3 comprises 16 residues. In DNA form, the CDR3 reads TGTGCCAGCAGTTGGGGAGCGGGAGGGCCCTACAATGAGCAGTTCTTC. Translation gives CASSWGAGGPYNEQFF.

V and J are TRBV28 and TRBJ1-2, with 8 nucleotides matching TRBD1. The CDR3 loop spans 14 amino acids. The germline V gene encodes CDR1 MDHEN and CDR2 SYDVKM. V shed 9 bases and J 5 bases; nucleotides not matched to a gene: 11. CDR3 nucleotide sequence: TGTGCCAGTACCAATCCGGGACAGGTGTATGGCTACACCTTC. Protein sequence: CASTNPGQVYGYTF.

This chain connects TRBV5-5 to TRBJ1-2; TRBD1 matches 9 bases. J lost 4 bases, V lost 5 bases, and 3 bases had no gene match. The CDR3 length is 13 residues. The germline gives CDR1 SGHKS, CDR2 YYEKEE (reference sequence). CDR3 sequence (DNA): TGTGCCAGCAGACAGGGGGCGTTCTATGGCTACACCTTC. It is translated as CASRQGAFYGYTF.

The chain combines TRBV29-1 with TRBJ2-1; D is possibly TRBD2 (6 bases). This CDR3 region has 14 residues. The V gene's germline CDR1 is SQVTM and CDR2 ANQGSEA. V lost 2 bases, J lost 6 bases, and 14 bases lay in between. In DNA, the CDR3 is TGCAGCGTTGAACCCTGGCGGAGGGGCAATGAGCAGTTCTTC. It specifies CSVEPWRRGNEQFF.

This clone appeared a few times. The chain joins TRBV6-1 to TRBJ2-6; D is perhaps TRBD1 (6 bases). The CDR3 totals 15 residues. Trimming left V 4 bases short and J 1 base short, with 8 bases between. Germline CDR1 reads MNHNS; CDR2 reads SASEGT. The CDR3 loop is CASSATGSGANVLTF. CDR3 coding DNA: TGTGCCAGCAGTGCTACAGGGTCTGGGGCCAACGTCCTGACTTTC.

This sequence joins TRBV5-1 and TRBJ2-6, with TRBD1 matching 7 bases. Germline loops: CDR1 SGHRS, CDR2 YFSETQ. Losses at the gene ends were 4 bases for V and 0 bases for J; bases not matched to a gene: 4. CDR3 length: 16 amino acids. CDR3 in amino acids: CASSGTEPSGANVLTF. The CDR3 region has the DNA TGCGCCAGCAGCGGGACAGAACCCTCTGGGGCCAACGTCCTGACTTTC.

The rearrangement links TRBV29-1 to TRBJ1-3, with a weak D call TRBD1 (6 bases). In germline, CDR1 is SQVTM, CDR2 ANQGSEA. The CDR3 is 14 amino acids. V was cut by 4 bases and J by 0 bases, with 10 bases left in between. CDR3 in DNA: TGCAGCGTTGCGGGGGGCTCCTCTGGAAACACCATATATTTT. It specifies CSVAGGSSGNTIYF. The whole variable domain, filled in from reference TRBV29-1 and TRBJ1-3, reads SAVISQKPSRDICQRGTSLTIQCQVDSQVTMMFWYRQQPGQSLTLIATANQGSEATYESGFVIDKFPISRPNLTFSTLTVSNMSPEDSSIYLCSVAGGSSGNTIYFGEGSWLTVV.

This chain links TRBV7-2 with TRBJ2-7; possibly TRBD2 for D (5 bases). CDR3 length: 16 residues. The V gene lost 1 base and the J gene lost 2 bases, with 15 bases spanning the gap. CDR1 is SGHTA and CDR2 is FQGNSA in the germline V gene. Here the CDR3 reads CASSLGGAVTTYEQYF. As DNA, the CDR3 is TGTGCCAGCAGCTTAGGTGGAGCGGTCACAACCTACGAGCAGTACTTC. The full variable domain, completed using reference TRBV7-2 and TRBJ2-7, is GAGVSQSPSNKVTEKGKDVELRCDPISGHTALYWYRQSLGQGLEFLIYFQGNSAPDKSGLPSDRFSAERTGGSVSTLTIQRTQQEDSAVYLCASSLGGAVTTYEQYFGPGTRLTVT.

This chain connects TRBV7-2 to TRBJ2-5; D possibly corresponds to TRBD2 (5 bases). This CDR3 contains 16 residues. V shed 4 bases and J shed 5 bases, with 20 bases lying between them. Germline CDR1 and CDR2: SGHTA and FQGNSA. CDR3 sequence reads: CASSSSFPNSGETQYF. The DNA for the CDR3 is TGTGCCAGCAGCTCCTCCTTTCCGAATTCGGGGGAGACCCAGTACTTC.

As concerns this clone: Mismatch with germline at one junction end may stem from a read error. The chain combines TRBV4-1 with TRBJ2-7; D might be TRBD1 (5 bases). This CDR3 contains 14 residues. Germline V gene lookup returns CDR1 MGHRA and CDR2 YSYEKL. The DNA of the CDR3 is TGCGCCGGCAGCCAAATAGGGGCAGCCAGTGAGCAGTACTTC. It specifies CAGSQIGAASEQYF.

This clone occurred a few times. The J gene is TRBJ2-5, the V gene TRBV5-4, with 7 bases matching TRBD2. The CDR3 length is 16 residues. Per germline, CDR1 SGHNT and CDR2 YYREEE (reference sequence). V lost 2 bases, J lost 5 bases, and 12 bases stayed unmatched. This CDR3 is CASSFSGGSRVETQYF. The CDR3 DNA reads as TGTGCCAGCAGCTTTTCGGGCGGGAGTCGCGTGGAGACCCAGTACTTC.

This clone was counted once. CDR3 nucleotide sequence: TGTGCCAGCAAAAGGAGTCCAGCGGGATCGAACGAGCAGTACTTC. Amino acid sequence: CASKRSPAGSNEQYF. V and J are TRBV2 and TRBJ2-7; TRBD2 agrees at 7 bases. The CDR3 length is 15 residues. Germline V lookup: CDR1 SNHLY, CDR2 FYNNEI. With 7 bases clipped from V and 5 bases from J, the junction kept 14 bases outside the gene matches.

The count of this clone is one. The V and J genes are TRBV2 and TRBJ2-2, with 9 bases that match TRBD1. V was pared by 6 bases and J by 9 bases, with 5 bases of the junction left unmatched. The germline CDR1 and CDR2 sequences are SNHLY and FYNNEI. The CDR3 is 13 amino acids. The CDR3 DNA reads TGTGCCAGCAGCCGGGACAGGGTCTGGGAGCTGTTTTTT. As protein: CASSRDRVWELFF.